This TCR beta chain was sequenced for a study of shared clonotypes between healthy human individuals. The length of the CDR3 is 16 residues. The V gene end was trimmed by 6 bases and the J gene end by 4 bases; junction bases not matched to a gene: 10. Per the germline V gene, CDR1 is SGDLS and CDR2 is YYNGEE. Data came from immunoSEQ multiplex PCR; TCRdb stores just in-frame clones and leaves some out. The repertoire includes about 1 million clones, about 74% of them detected once, and roughly 1.5% sits in the top ten. This sequence originates from a man aged 18 to 30 in good health. The rearrangement links TRBV9 to TRBJ1-3, with 10 positions matching TRBD1. The sample comprised memory CD4+ T cells sorted from blood. Subset defined: CD45RA-negative fraction. The CDR3 loop reads CASTRSGTGAGNTIYF. The DNA for the CDR3 is TGTGCCAGCACGCGTTCCGGGACAGGGGCCGGAAACACCATATATTTT.